This T cell receptor (beta chain) emerged from a study of blood T cell repertoires in COVID-19. Assay used: immunoSEQ multiplex PCR; TCRdb lists only in-frame clones, some missing. The table includes approximately 290,000 clones, around nine tenths detected once. Germline V lookup: CDR1 SGDLS, CDR2 YYNGEE. CDR3 size: 15 residues. After removal of 3 bases from V and 6 bases from J, the junction contained 9 bases not matched to a gene. Sequenced input: peripheral blood. This clonotype was obtained from an older woman with acute or convalescent COVID-19. The chain is built from TRBV9 and TRBJ1-2; 9 positions match TRBD1. The CDR3 is CASSAAGQGMDGYTF. Written as DNA, the CDR3 is TGTGCCAGCAGCGCGGCGGGACAGGGAATGGATGGCTACACCTTC.